Below are 16 T cell receptor beta chains sequenced from a single sample in a study of shared clonotypes between healthy human individuals. Method: immunoSEQ multiplex PCR; TCRdb's copy keeps in-frame clones and lacks some. This sample yields about 690,000 clones, of which less than 95% are seen a single time; 34% belongs to the top ten. The sequenced material came from memory CD8+ T cells from PBMCs. Specified subset: CD45RO+ cells pooled with CCR7-negative TemRA cells. The receptor set was obtained from a man younger than 30 in good health. Some clones in this sample may be carry-over from other donors' samples.

This chain links TRBV14 with TRBJ2-7; D is unclear. CDR1 is SGHDN and CDR2 is FVKESK in the germline V gene. V gave up 3 bases and J gave up 0 bases, with 12 bases separating them. The CDR3 length is 15 residues. CDR3 amino acids: CASSHWTVSSYEQYF. Written as DNA, the CDR3 is TGTGCCAGCAGCCACTGGACGGTGAGCTCCTACGAGCAGTACTTC. The entire variable domain, with the rest obtained from reference TRBV14 and TRBJ2-7, is as follows: EAGVTQFPSHSVIEKGQTVTLRCDPISGHDNLYWYRRVMGKEIKFLLHFVKESKQDESGMPNNRFLAERTGGTYSTLKVQPAELEDSGVYFCASSHWTVSSYEQYFGPGTRLTVT.

This chain uses TRBV5-6 with TRBJ2-1; TRBD1 might be the D (6 bases). Trimming shortened V by 2 bases and J by 4 bases, and 13 bases separated the two germline ends. The germline V gene has CDR1 SGHDT and CDR2 YYEEEE. The CDR3 is 15 amino acids. CDR3 sequence (DNA): TGTGCCAGCAGCTTCGGTGGGCAGGGGTACAATGAGCAGTTCTTC. Protein product: CASSFGGQGYNEQFF.

The V gene is TRBV18, the J gene TRBJ1-5; D remains unclear. The CDR3 extends over 13 amino acids. Germline assignment: CDR1 KGHSH and CDR2 LQKENI. Trimming removed 4 bases from V and 4 bases from J, with 8 bases in between. CDR3 protein: CASSLSDNQPQHF. CDR3 in DNA: TGTGCCAGCTCACTTAGTGATAATCAGCCCCAGCATTTT.

V usage is TRBV6-5 and J usage is TRBJ2-5, with a possible D match to TRBD2 (6 bases). Germline V CDR1 and CDR2: MNHEY, SVGAGI. V lost 0 bases and J 5 bases, leaving 10 bases between the germline ends. The length of the CDR3 is 14 residues. The CDR3 protein is CASSYSVSGETQYF. DNA of the CDR3: TGTGCCAGCAGTTACTCGGTCAGCGGGGAGACCCAGTACTTC.

This clone was recorded a few times. The J gene is TRBJ1-5, the V gene TRBV28; 10 nucleotides align to TRBD1. The CDR3 covers 16 residues. Looked up from germline, CDR1 is MDHEN and CDR2 is SYDVKM. J gave up 11 bases and V 5 bases, and 15 bases lay outside the gene matches. CDR3 protein: CASSSRDRGPGGAQHF. CDR3 coding DNA: TGTGCCAGCAGTAGCCGGGACAGGGGCCCTGGTGGAGCCCAGCATTTT.

This clone was counted a single time. CDR3 sequence: CASSETSGSSYNEQFF. As DNA, the CDR3 is TGTGCCAGCAGCGAGACTAGCGGGAGCTCCTACAATGAGCAGTTCTTC. This chain links TRBV9 with TRBJ2-1; 12 bases are shared with TRBD2. The V gene's germline CDR1 is SGDLS and CDR2 YYNGEE. This CDR3 comprises 16 residues. After removal of 3 bases from V and 0 bases from J, the junction contained 1 base not matched to a gene.

The V and J genes are TRBV28 and TRBJ2-1, with D perhaps matching TRBD2 (6 bases). Germline V gene sequence: CDR1 MDHEN, CDR2 SYDVKM. Trimming pared 10 bases from V and 1 base from J, leaving 23 bases between. The CDR3 has 17 residues. CDR3 coding DNA: TGTGCCACCGGGGGAGCAGGCCAAACCCGATCCTACAATGAGCAGTTCTTC. It is translated as CATGGAGQTRSYNEQFF.

This chain links TRBV9 with TRBJ1-1; 9 bases are shared with TRBD1. This CDR3 has 17 residues. The V gene's germline CDR1 is SGDLS and CDR2 YYNGEE. With V trimmed by 7 bases and J by 0 bases, 13 bases remained unmatched. CDR3: CASESSKDRGVNTEAFF. In DNA, the CDR3 is TGTGCCAGCGAAAGTTCCAAGGACAGGGGCGTGAACACTGAAGCTTTCTTT.

J is TRBJ2-5 and V is TRBV6-1; D may match TRBD1 or TRBD2 (5 bases each). Germline CDR1 and CDR2: MNHNS and SASEGT. V lost 2 bases and J lost 4, with 11 bases in between. This CDR3 spans 14 amino acids. The CDR3 DNA reads TGTGCCAGCAGTGAACGGGGCTGGGGAGAGACCCAGTACTTC. Residues: CASSERGWGETQYF.

The genes are TRBV29-1 and TRBJ2-7; D might be TRBD2 (6 bases). Germline V gene lookup returns CDR1 SQVTM and CDR2 ANQGSEA. CDR3 length equals 16 residues. The ends were cut back, 0 bases at V and 4 bases at J, with 19 bases in the middle. The DNA of the CDR3 is TGCAGCGTTGAAGATTCGTCGGGGGAGACCGGATACGAGCAGTACTTC. Protein sequence: CSVEDSSGETGYEQYF.

This clone was detected once. V is TRBV10-3 and J is TRBJ1-1; 8 bases match TRBD1. The germline CDR1 and CDR2 sequences are ENHRY and SYGVKD. This CDR3 has 18 amino acids. V gave up 1 base and J gave up 1 base; unmatched junction bases: 11. The CDR3 DNA sequence: TGTGCCATCAGTGAGTTGAGGGACAGGCTCCCACCGAACACTGAAGCTTTCTTT. This codes for CAISELRDRLPPNTEAFF.

DNA of the CDR3: TGTGCCAGTAGTATGGGTGAAGAGACCCCGTATGGCTACACCTTC. Amino acid sequence: CASSMGEETPYGYTF. The J gene is TRBJ1-2, the V gene TRBV19, with D unresolved. This CDR3 is built from 15 residues. The V gene lost 3 bases and the J gene lost 5 bases, with 16 bases spanning the gap. The germline CDR1 and CDR2 sequences are LNHDA and SQIVND (reference sequence).

The genes are TRBV2 and TRBJ2-1; 7 nucleotides line up with TRBD2. CDR1 and CDR2 (germline): SNHLY, FYNNEI. CDR3 length: 13 residues. V dropped 7 bases and J dropped 7; count of bases not matched to a gene: 7. As DNA, the CDR3 is TGTGCCAGCACCCTATTCGGGAGGAATGAGCAGTTCTTC. It encodes CASTLFGRNEQFF.

The chain uses TRBV5-1 and TRBJ2-7; no reliable D call. CDR3 length: 13 amino acids. Germline-derived CDR1 and CDR2 are SGHRS and YFSETQ. Trimming cost V 2 bases and J 1 base, with 7 bases left between them. CDR3 coding DNA: TGCGCCAGCAGCTTCAGGCAGTCCTACGAGCAGTACTTC. This codes for CASSFRQSYEQYF.

The CDR3 protein is CASSGWGGRHLTNTEAFF. CDR3 nucleotide sequence: TGTGCCAGCAGTGGATGGGGGGGGAGACATCTTACGAACACTGAAGCTTTCTTT. This rearrangement joins TRBV25-1 to TRBJ1-1, with D maybe TRBD1 (5 bases). Germline V lookup: CDR1 MGHDK, CDR2 SYGVNS. V was cut by 4 bases and J by 1 base, with 22 bases left in between. The CDR3 length is 18 residues. Using reference TRBV25-1 and TRBJ1-1 for the parts outside the CDR3, the full variable domain is EADIYQTPRYLVIGTGKKITLECSQTMGHDKMYWYQQDPGMELHLIHYSYGVNSTEKGDLSSESTVSRIRTEHFPLTLESARPSHTSQYLCASSGWGGRHLTNTEAFFGQGTRLTVV.

This chain uses TRBV27 with TRBJ1-5; 8 bases fit TRBD1. Germline V lookup: CDR1 MNHEY, CDR2 SMNVEV (reference sequence). The CDR3 is 13 amino acids. With V trimmed by 4 bases and J by 7 bases, 3 bases remained unmatched. CDR3 sequence reads: CASSWDRSQPQHF. The CDR3 DNA sequence: TGTGCCAGCAGTTGGGACAGGTCGCAGCCCCAGCATTTT.